This entry features one T cell receptor (beta chain) sequence. Its antigen is currently unknown. Sequencing used immunoSEQ multiplex PCR; TCRdb keeps in-frame clones, though not all of them. The data contain around 67,000 clones, about 80% of them seen just once; the ten biggest clones take up roughly 6.5%. These data originate in a study of T cell responses to AZD1222 COVID-19 vaccine. Points from the study as a whole: Receipt of two AZD1222 doses was followed by a rise in Spike-specific TCR breadth and depth. As reported, nearly half of all spike-specific TCRs target variant regions that are unmutated. Possibly, clonal diversity was underestimated; donors were largely white British and included more females. AZD1222 recipients seropositive at baseline numbered only 5 to 7.

The input for sequencing was peripheral blood, taken 28 days after the second AZD1222 dose. The clonotype was recovered from an adult who received the AZD1222 COVID-19 vaccine.

The CDR3 is CATSDPGVPTDTQYF. The CDR3 nucleotides read TGTGCCACCAGTGACCCGGGGGTCCCCACAGATACGCAGTATTTT. The V and J genes are TRBV24-1 and TRBJ2-3; possibly TRBD2 for D (6 bases). V was clipped by 4 bases and J by 2 bases, with 12 bases between them. Germline CDR1 KGHDR, CDR2 SFDVKD. CDR3 size: 15 residues.